This T cell receptor beta chain was profiled in a study of blood T cell repertoires in COVID-19 (dated by TCRdb to the early 2020s). The study in broad terms: Collaborator samples came from the United States, Italy and Spain and covered acute and convalescent phases of COVID-19. The samples were drawn from two sources: the first 160 participants of the ongoing ImmuneRACE study, and 1,000 to 1,500 subjects contributed by 6 global collaborators. Deeply sampled blood TCRbeta repertoires from subjects exposed to, actively infected with, or recovered from COVID-19 were included in the dataset. A de-identified subject ID, COVID-19 status, age in years and sex were almost always included in the sample metadata. Where available, HLA class I and class II types were taken from metadata supplied by the sample provider and were not determined by assay-based typing. The material from the prospective study consisted of cDNA or gDNA derived from T cells, B-cell-depleted T cells, or PBMCs. The repertoires were made available in a free public database intended to serve as a resource for research on the immune response to SARS-CoV-2. What the study reported, not specific to this receptor: The amount of clinical and demographic metadata varied by source and participant and was provided uncurated.

This clone appeared a single time. Its specific antigen is unknown. It has no much larger one-base neighbor in the sample; base qualities were not kept. Trimming takes 5 bases from V and 3 bases from J, and the germline ends sit 8 bases apart. CDR1 and CDR2 are drawn from the germline V gene: SGHTA, FQGTGA. Including cysteine and phenylalanine, the CDR3 has 13 amino acids. CDR3 DNA only is kept here, 39 bases in frame from base 1. TCRbeta CDR3 regions were amplified from genomic DNA by means of the immunoSEQ Assay, a bias-controlled multiplex PCR. The published analysis was carried out like this. Nucleated cell counts per sample were estimated from amplification of reference gene primers within the assay. To quantify the absolute abundance of each unique TCRbeta CDR3 rearrangement, sequence reads were collapsed and filtered. For each sample, productive Simpson clonality was calculated by taking the square root of Simpson's diversity index across productive rearrangements. TCRdb retrieved this table from immuneACCESS and kept in-frame rearrangements only. Not all clones are present; in checked studies, unresolved V genes account for under half, and no reason is known for the remainder. The V and J calls and clone size come from that table; D and trimming were worked out from the DNA. The sample records hundreds of thousands of clones, roughly 91% of which are singletons. Approximately 4.5% of the sample is in the top ten clones.

The collaborating institutions used their own protocols to collect whole blood in K2EDTA tubes. For TCRbeta analysis, collaborators shipped samples in one of three forms: frozen whole blood, isolated PBMCs, or DNA extracted from either of those sample types. The sequence links TRBV7-3 to TRBJ2-1; possibly the D gene is TRBD1, per 6 matching bases. The sequence was obtained from a woman in her twenties or thirties with acute or convalescent COVID-19. The sequencing input was peripheral blood. CDR3 sequence: CASSKDSYNEQFF. The sequenced DNA is TGTGCCAGCAGCAAGGACAGCTACAATGAGCAGTTCTTC.